This note documents a single TCR beta chain sequence. Deletions cut 7 bases from V and 1 base from J, with 14 bases between. The CDR3 is made up of 14 amino acids. Germline assignment: CDR1 LNHDA and CDR2 SQIVND (reference sequence). This entry is derived from a study of blood T cell repertoires in COVID-19. As originally analysed: Scientists estimated how many nucleated cells there were by amplifying reference gene primers. TCRdb's table, derived via immunoSEQ multiplex PCR, lists solely in-frame clones and lacks some. V and J calls plus clone size are reproduced from that table; the DNA served to infer D and trimming. The table lists 110,000 or so clones, nearly 90% of them singletons.

The chain joins TRBV19 to TRBJ2-7; D gene unclear. The sequence derives from a woman aged 70-85 years who had recovered from COVID-19. Specimen: peripheral blood. The CDR3: CASMSRSSSYEQYF. The CDR3 DNA sequence: TGTGCCAGTATGTCGCGGAGCAGTTCCTACGAGCAGTACTTC.